A single sample gave rise to the 11 T cell receptor beta chains below, sequenced in a study of metastatic and nonmetastatic thyroid tumors. TCRdb re-processed the PCR reads through MiXCR. The table has about 21,000 clones, 28% seen once. Every patient underwent thyroid surgery untreated. Sequencing was done on a sample of tumor tissue. These receptors were taken from a male donor with papillary thyroid cancer or a benign thyroid nodule (not recorded which). Some clones in this sample may be carry-over from other donors' samples.

The CDR3 coding sequence is TGCGCCAGCAGAGAGGTGTGGGGACAGGGAGCCTACGAGCAGTACTTC. Protein product: CASREVWGQGAYEQYF. The rearrangement uses TRBV4-3 and TRBJ2-7; 9 nucleotides align to TRBD1. J was trimmed by 2 bases and V by 6 bases; bases with no gene match: 11. From germline, CDR1 is LGHNA and CDR2 YSLEER. This CDR3 spans 16 amino acids.

In this sample, this clone turned up a few times. CDR3 nucleotides: TGTGCCAGCAGATCCTGTACAGGGTACTCACCCCTCCACTTT. It yields the protein CASRSCTGYSPLHF. V gene TRBV12-3 or TRBV12-4 combines with J gene TRBJ1-6, with D possibly matching TRBD1 (6 bases). Trimming shortened V by 6 bases and J by 10 bases, and 16 bases separated the two germline ends. This CDR3 is 14 amino acids long.

This clone was seen just once. The gene calls are TRBV7-6 and TRBJ2-7; tentatively, D is TRBD1 (6 bases). Germline loops: CDR1 SGHVS, CDR2 FNYEAQ. The CDR3 sequence is 15 residues long. The germline V and J ends were trimmed by 3 bases and 2 bases, with 14 bases remaining between them. The CDR3 loop is CASSLGTGLPYEQYF. CDR3 DNA: TGTGCCAGCAGCTTGGGAACAGGGTTACCCTACGAGCAGTACTTC.

The chain couples TRBV5-4 to TRBJ2-2; D not certain. CDR1 is SGHNT, CDR2 YYREEE, per germline (reference sequence). CDR3 length: 13 residues. Trimming took off 2 bases at V and 6 bases at J, with 8 bases between the two ends. CDR3 DNA sequence: TGTGCCAGCAGCTTCGGTGTCGCCGGGGAGCTGTTTTTT. The encoded protein is CASSFGVAGELFF.

This clone is termed medium-sized. This rearrangement joins TRBV15 to TRBJ1-1; unclear D gene. CDR3 length: 13 residues. V was pared by 0 bases and J by 5 bases, with 7 bases between. Germline CDR1 LNHNV, CDR2 YYDKDF (reference sequence). DNA of the CDR3: TGTGCCACCAGCAGAGACGGGTTAACTGAAGCTTTCTTT. Protein sequence: CATSRDGLTEAFF.

This sequence joins TRBV30 and TRBJ2-7; unclear D gene. V was shortened by 1 base and J by 3 bases, with 7 bases between the two germline ends. The CDR3 is 12 amino acids. Germline CDR1 is GTSNPN and CDR2 is SVGIG (reference sequence). CDR3 region: CAWSGDGYEQYF. The CDR3 bases are TGTGCCTGGAGTGGTGACGGCTACGAGCAGTACTTC.

In this sample, this clone turned up many times. Here the CDR3 reads CSARGTNPYEQYF. The CDR3 DNA reads as TGCAGTGCTAGAGGGACTAACCCCTACGAGCAGTACTTC. The chain combines TRBV20-1 with TRBJ2-7; D might be TRBD2 (6 bases). V lost 1 base and J lost 2, with 9 bases in between. Germline V gene data show CDR1 as DFQATT and CDR2 as SNEGSKA (reference sequence). The CDR3 runs to 13 residues.

The gene calls are TRBV7-2 and TRBJ2-7, with D unclear. Germline-derived CDR1 and CDR2 are SGHTA and FQGNSA. The V end lost 5 bases, the J end lost 4 bases, and 12 bases lay between the germline ends. The CDR3 covers 13 residues. CDR3 protein: CASSTGLSYEQYF. CDR3 nucleotide sequence: TGTGCCAGCAGCACGGGTCTTTCTTACGAGCAGTACTTC.

This clone was counted only a few times. The junction departs from germline at one end; a sequencing error may be responsible. The chain recombines TRBV7-2 with TRBJ1-2, with 7 bases that match TRBD1. Germline lookup yields CDR1 SGHTA and CDR2 FQGNSA. This CDR3 is built from 15 residues. The CDR3 sequence is CASSLRQGGLEGYAF. Here the CDR3 DNA reads TGTGCCAGCAGCTTAAGGCAGGGGGGACTAGAGGGCTACGCCTTC. Supplemented by reference TRBV7-2 and TRBJ1-2, the full variable domain reads GAGVSQSPSNKVTEKGKDVELRCDPISGHTALYWYRQSLGQGLEFLIYFQGNSAPDKSGLPSDRFSAERTGGSVSTLTIQRTQQEDSAVYLCASSLRQGGLEGYAFGSGTRLTVV.

This clone came up many times. The chain carries TRBV11-1 and TRBJ2-7; no definite D call. This CDR3 is 16 amino acids long. Trimming pared 5 bases from V and 2 bases from J, leaving 19 bases between. Germline CDR1 reads SGHAT; CDR2 reads FQDESV (reference sequence). The CDR3 sequence is CASSPSGGHAPYEQYF. The CDR3 DNA is TGTGCCAGCAGCCCGTCGGGCGGCCACGCGCCCTACGAGCAGTACTTC. The variable domain in full, with the rest retrieved from reference TRBV11-1 and TRBJ2-7, is EAEVAQSPRYKITEKSQAVAFWCDPISGHATLYWYRQILGQGPELLVQFQDESVVDDSQLPKDRFSAERLKGVDSTLKIQPAELGDSAMYLCASSPSGGHAPYEQYFGPGTRLTVT.

This clone is labeled as medium-sized (0.01 to 0.1%). The chain is built from TRBV2 and TRBJ2-7, with no clear D. Per germline, CDR1 SNHLY and CDR2 FYNNEI. Trimming left V 8 bases short and J 2 bases short, with 10 bases between. CDR3 length: 12 residues. CDR3 in amino acids: CASRMAAYEQYF. In DNA, the CDR3 is TGTGCCAGCCGTATGGCGGCCTACGAGCAGTACTTC.